One T cell receptor (beta chain) is described in this entry. Methods used by the authors: Amplification from reference gene primers served as the basis for estimated nucleated cell counts. Assay: immunoSEQ multiplex PCR; the TCRdb copy retains only in-frame clones and omits some. That table furnishes V, J and clone size, whereas the DNA furnished D and trimming. The table lists 95,000 to 150,000 clones, about four fifths of them singletons, with approximately 5% in the top ten. These data belong to a study of blood T cell repertoires in COVID-19. Study at large: PBMCs, B-cell-depleted T cells, or T cells provided the cDNA or gDNA that made up the material.

Germline CDR1 reads MNHEY; CDR2 reads SVGAGI. V was pared by 2 bases and J by 3 bases, with 10 bases between. CDR3 length equals 14 residues. Sequenced: peripheral blood. The sequence was collected from a woman in her sixties or seventies with acute or convalescent COVID-19. This sequence joins TRBV6-5 and TRBJ1-2; D unclear. The CDR3 is CASSYSGNHYGYTF. As DNA, the CDR3 is TGTGCCAGCAGTTACAGCGGCAACCACTATGGCTACACCTTC.